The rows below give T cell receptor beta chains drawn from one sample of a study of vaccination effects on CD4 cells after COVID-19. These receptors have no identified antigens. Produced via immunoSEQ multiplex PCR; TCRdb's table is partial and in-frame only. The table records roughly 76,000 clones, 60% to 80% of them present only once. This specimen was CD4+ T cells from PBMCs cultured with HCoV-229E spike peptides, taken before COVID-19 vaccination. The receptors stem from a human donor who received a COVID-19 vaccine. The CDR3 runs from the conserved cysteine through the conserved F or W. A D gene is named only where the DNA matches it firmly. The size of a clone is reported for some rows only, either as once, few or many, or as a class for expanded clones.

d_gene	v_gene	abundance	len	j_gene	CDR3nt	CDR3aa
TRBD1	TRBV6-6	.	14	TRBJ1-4	TGTGCCAGCACCGCGACAGGGGTAAATGAAAAACTGTTTTTT	CASTATGVNEKLFF
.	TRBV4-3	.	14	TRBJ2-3	TGCGCCAGCAGCTCGGCCGTTAGCACAGATACGCAGTATTTT	CASSSAVSTDTQYF
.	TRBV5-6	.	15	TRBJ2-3	TGTGCCAGCCACCGACGGCCGCACAGCACAGATACGCAGTATTTT	CASHRRPHSTDTQYF
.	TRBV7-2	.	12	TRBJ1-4	TGTGCCAGCAGCTTAGCGTATGAAAAACTGTTTTTT	CASSLAYEKLFF
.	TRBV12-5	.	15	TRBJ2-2	TGTGCTAGTGGTCCGACAGGCCAGAACACCGGGGAGCTGTTTTTT	CASGPTGQNTGELFF
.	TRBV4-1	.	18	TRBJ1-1	TGCGCCAGCAGCCAAGGACTGCTTAGTAGACAGCTGAACACTGAAGCTTTCTTT	CASSQGLLSRQLNTEAFF
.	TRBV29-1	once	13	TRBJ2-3	TGCAGCGCATCCCCCAGCCAGCCAGATACGCAGTATTTT	CSASPSQPDTQYF
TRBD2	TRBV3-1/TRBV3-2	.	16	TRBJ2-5	TGTGCCAGCAGCCTAGGGCTAGCGGGAAACCAAGAGACCCAGTACTTC	CASSLGLAGNQETQYF
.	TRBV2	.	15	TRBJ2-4	TGTGCCAGCAGTGACGAGACAGAACCCAAAAACATTCAGTACTTC	CASSDETEPKNIQYF
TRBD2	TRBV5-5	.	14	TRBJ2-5	TGTGCCAGCAGCACTAGCGGGGTACAAGAGACCCAGTACTTC	CASSTSGVQETQYF
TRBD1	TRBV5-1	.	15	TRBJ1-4	TGCGCCAGCAGCTCCGACCGGGGACAGGCTGAAAAACTGTTTTTT	CASSSDRGQAEKLFF
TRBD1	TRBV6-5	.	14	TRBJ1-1	TGTGCCAGCAGCGACAGGGGGCTCAACACTGAAGCTTTCTTT	CASSDRGLNTEAFF
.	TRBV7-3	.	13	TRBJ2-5	TGTGCCAGCAGCTTAAACTCGTTGGGGACCCAGTACTTC	CASSLNSLGTQYF
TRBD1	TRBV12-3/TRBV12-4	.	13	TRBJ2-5	TGTGCCAGCAGACGTACAGGGGTCGAGACCCAGTACTTC	CASRRTGVETQYF
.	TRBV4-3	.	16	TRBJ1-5	TGCGCCAGCAGCCAAGAGAGAGGGGCCGGCAATCAGCCCCAGCATTTT	CASSQERGAGNQPQHF
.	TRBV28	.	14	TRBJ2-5	TGTGCCAGCAGTCTGCAAGGGATACAAGAGACCCAGTACTTC	CASSLQGIQETQYF
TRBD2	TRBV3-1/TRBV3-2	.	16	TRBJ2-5	TGTGCCAGCAGCCAAAGGGGAGCGGGGAACCAAGAGACCCAGTACTTC	CASSQRGAGNQETQYF
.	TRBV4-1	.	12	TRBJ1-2	TGCGCCAGCAGCCAAGCTACAGGGGGCTACACCTTC	CASSQATGGYTF
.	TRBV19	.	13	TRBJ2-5	TGTGCCAGTAGTGGGCTGGAACAAGAGACCCAGTACTTC	CASSGLEQETQYF
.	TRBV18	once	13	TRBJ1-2	TGTGCCAGCTCACCACAGGACGATTATGGCTACACCTTC	CASSPQDDYGYTF
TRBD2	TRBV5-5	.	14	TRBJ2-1	TGTGCCAGCAGCTGGGGACTAGCGGACAATGAGCAGTTCTTC	CASSWGLADNEQFF
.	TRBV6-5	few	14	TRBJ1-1	TGTGCCAGCAGTTACCTACAGGAAAACACTGAAGCTTTCTTT	CASSYLQENTEAFF
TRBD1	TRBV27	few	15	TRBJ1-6	TGTGCCAGCAGTTTAGCCGGACAGGGAGGCTCACCCCTCCACTTT	CASSLAGQGGSPLHF
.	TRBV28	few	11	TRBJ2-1	TGTGCCAGCAAAGGGAACAATGAGCAGTTCTTC	CASKGNNEQFF
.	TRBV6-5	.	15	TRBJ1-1	TGTGCCAGCAGTTATAATCCCGCTCTCGGCACTGAAGCTTTCTTT	CASSYNPALGTEAFF
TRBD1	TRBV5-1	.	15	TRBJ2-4	TGCGCCAGCAGCCCAACAGGGGGCGGGGGAAACATTCAGTACTTC	CASSPTGGGGNIQYF
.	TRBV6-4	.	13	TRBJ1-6	TGTGCCAGCAGTGACCAATATAATTCACCCCTCCACTTT	CASSDQYNSPLHF
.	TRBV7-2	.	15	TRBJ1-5	TGTGCCAGCAGCTCCACCCCGGCCGGAAATCAGCCCCAGCATTTT	CASSSTPAGNQPQHF
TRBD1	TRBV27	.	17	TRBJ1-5	TGTGCCAGCAGTTTTTGGACAGGGGGCGGATTAGGTCAGCCCCAGCATTTT	CASSFWTGGGLGQPQHF
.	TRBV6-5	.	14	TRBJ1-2	TGTGCCAGCAGTTACTCGGGGCTGCGGGGTGGCTACACCTTC	CASSYSGLRGGYTF
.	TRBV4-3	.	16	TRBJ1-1	TGCGCCAGCAGCCAAGATCCGACAACCACGGGCACTGAAGCTTTCTTT	CASSQDPTTTGTEAFF
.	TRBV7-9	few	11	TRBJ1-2	TGTGCCAGCAGCTTAGCCGTAGGCTACACCTTC	CASSLAVGYTF
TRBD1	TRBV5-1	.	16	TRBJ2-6	TGCGCCAGCAGCTCAGACAGGGGGACGGGGGCCAACGTCCTGACTTTC	CASSSDRGTGANVLTF
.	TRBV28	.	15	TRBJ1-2	TGTGCCAGCGGCCGCGTCAGGACAGTAAACTATGGCTACACCTTC	CASGRVRTVNYGYTF
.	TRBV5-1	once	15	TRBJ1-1	TGCGCCAGCAGCCTCACTGCTTTGAAGAACACTGAAGCTTTCTTT	CASSLTALKNTEAFF
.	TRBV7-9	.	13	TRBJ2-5	TGTGCCAGCAGCTTTCATTCCGTGAAGACCCAGTACTTC	CASSFHSVKTQYF
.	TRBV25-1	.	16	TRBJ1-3	TGTGCCAGCAGTGATAGTGGGAGGGGTTCCGGAAACACCATATATTTT	CASSDSGRGSGNTIYF
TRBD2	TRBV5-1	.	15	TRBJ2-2	TGCGCCAGCAGCTTGGACGGCGGGGGAACCGGGGAGCTGTTTTTT	CASSLDGGGTGELFF
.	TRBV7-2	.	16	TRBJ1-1	TGTGCCAGCAGCTTAGTTGGGACAAACACTAACACTGAAGCTTTCTTT	CASSLVGTNTNTEAFF
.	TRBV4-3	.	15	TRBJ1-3	TGCGCCAGCAGCCCCCGGGGAGACTCTGGAAACACCATATATTTT	CASSPRGDSGNTIYF
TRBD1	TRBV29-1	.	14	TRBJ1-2	TGCAGCGTTCTAGAACAGGGGAATGGCTATGGCTACACCTTC	CSVLEQGNGYGYTF
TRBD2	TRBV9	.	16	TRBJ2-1	TGTGCCAGCAGCGTAAGCGGGGGGGCGGGTTACAATGAGCAGTTCTTC	CASSVSGGAGYNEQFF
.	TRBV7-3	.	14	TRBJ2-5	TGTGCCAGCAGCTTAATGGCAGGGCAAGAGACCCAGTACTTC	CASSLMAGQETQYF
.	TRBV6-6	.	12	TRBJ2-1	TGTGCCAGCAGAACGACAGGCGGTGAGCAGTTCTTC	CASRTTGGEQFF
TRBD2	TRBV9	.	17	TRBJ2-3	TGTGCCAGCAGCCCGCGTTATAGCGGGGGCGCGGGAGATACGCAGTATTTT	CASSPRYSGGAGDTQYF
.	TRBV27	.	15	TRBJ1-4	TGTGCCAGCAGTTTATCGCGGCAGGGTGGTGAAAAACTGTTTTTT	CASSLSRQGGEKLFF
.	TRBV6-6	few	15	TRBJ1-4	TGTGCCAGCAGTTACAGGGCCAGGGTTGACGAAAAACTGTTTTTT	CASSYRARVDEKLFF
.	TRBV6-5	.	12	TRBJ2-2	TGTGCCAGCAGTTCGCGCACCGGGGAGCTGTTTTTT	CASSSRTGELFF
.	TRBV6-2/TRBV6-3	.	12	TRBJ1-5	TGTGCCAGCAGTTACATGGTGGGGCCCCAGCATTTT	CASSYMVGPQHF
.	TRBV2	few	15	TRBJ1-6	TGTGCCAGCAGAGCCTCGGGGGATACTAATTCACCCCTCCACTTT	CASRASGDTNSPLHF
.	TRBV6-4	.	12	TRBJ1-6	TGTGCCAGCAGTGACACGGCGGGCACGCTCCACTTT	CASSDTAGTLHF
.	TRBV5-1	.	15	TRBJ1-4	TGCGCCAGCAGCTTGAGGGGGTCCCCTAATGAAAAACTGTTTTTT	CASSLRGSPNEKLFF
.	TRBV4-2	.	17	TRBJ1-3	TGTGCCAGCAGCCAAGATCGGGGAGGGGGATCTGGAAACACCATATATTTT	CASSQDRGGGSGNTIYF
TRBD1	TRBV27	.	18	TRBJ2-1	TGTGCCAGCAGTTTATTATTGGGACAGGGTAGCTCCTACAATGAGCAGTTCTTC	CASSLLLGQGSSYNEQFF
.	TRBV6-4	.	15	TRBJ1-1	TGTGCCAGCAGTGACGGCGTGGGCGCGGGCACTGAAGCTTTCTTT	CASSDGVGAGTEAFF
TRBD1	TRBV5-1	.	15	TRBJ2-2	TGCGCCAGCAGCCAAGGGGGCGCGGGCACCGGGGAGCTGTTTTTT	CASSQGGAGTGELFF